This T cell receptor beta chain was captured by sequencing in a study of OX40 agonist ivuxolimab in advanced cancers. The overall study: The dose-escalation cohort had hepatocellular carcinoma, melanoma, renal cell or head and neck cancer. Findings of the study overall: Among the lowest levels of clonal expansion were found in partial responders at 0.1-3.0 mg/kg.

Note on this clone: Its antigen is not known.

The CDR3 length is 17 residues. Germline CDR1 and CDR2: SGHRS and YFSETQ. Trimming took 4 bases from V and 0 from J; bases not matched to a gene: 5. The table came from immunoSEQ multiplex PCR; TCRdb's copy has only in-frame clones and leaves some out. The top ten clones hold under 0.75% of a sample with over 60,000 clones, 85% of them seen once. Autoimmune disease history or systemic immunosuppression disqualified patients. This specimen was CD4+ or CD8+ T cells sorted from blood, taken in a trial of the OX40 agonist ivuxolimab. V gene TRBV5-1 combines with J gene TRBJ2-3; TRBD2 matches 13 bases. The source of this sequence is an adult with an advanced solid tumor such as melanoma, head and neck, liver or kidney cancer. Here the CDR3 reads CASSGGLAGYSTDTQYF. As DNA, the CDR3 is TGCGCCAGCAGCGGGGGACTAGCGGGGTATAGCACAGATACGCAGTATTTT.